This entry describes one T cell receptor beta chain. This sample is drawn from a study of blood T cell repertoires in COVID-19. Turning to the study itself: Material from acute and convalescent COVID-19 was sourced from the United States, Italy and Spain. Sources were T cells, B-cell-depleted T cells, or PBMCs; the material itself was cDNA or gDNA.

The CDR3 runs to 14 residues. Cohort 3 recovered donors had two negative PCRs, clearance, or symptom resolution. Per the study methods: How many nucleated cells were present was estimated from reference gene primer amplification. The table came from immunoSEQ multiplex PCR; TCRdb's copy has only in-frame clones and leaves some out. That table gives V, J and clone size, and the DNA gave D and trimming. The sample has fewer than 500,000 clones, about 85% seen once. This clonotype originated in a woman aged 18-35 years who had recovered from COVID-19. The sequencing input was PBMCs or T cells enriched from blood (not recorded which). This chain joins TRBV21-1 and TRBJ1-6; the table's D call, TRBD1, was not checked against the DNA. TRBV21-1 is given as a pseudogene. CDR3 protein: CASSTGKGNSPLHF. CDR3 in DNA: TGTGCCAGCAGTACAGGGAAGGGAAATTCACCCCTCCACTTT.